This TCR beta chain originates from a study of T cell responses to AZD1222 COVID-19 vaccine. The study, taken as a whole, reports: There were vaccine-associated CD4 TCRs across spike, dominant at 160-218 and 743-854. Baseline seropositives among AZD1222 recipients totaled only 5 to 7.

This clone appeared a single time. The antigen remains undetermined. TCRdb keeps only in-frame clones here, not all; method: immunoSEQ multiplex PCR. The table includes about 180,000 clones, approximately 91% detected once. Germline V gives CDR1 SGHRS, CDR2 YFSETQ. Trimming stripped 7 bases from V and 2 bases from J, with 12 bases between. The CDR3 sequence is 14 residues long. The source is an adult who received the AZD1222 COVID-19 vaccine. V is TRBV5-1 and J is TRBJ2-2, with unresolved D. Sequences were derived from peripheral blood, sampled 28 days after the second AZD1222 dose. In DNA, the CDR3 is TGCGCCAGCCTCAGTTCCGTCAACACCGGGGAGCTGTTTTTT. It yields the protein CASLSSVNTGELFF.